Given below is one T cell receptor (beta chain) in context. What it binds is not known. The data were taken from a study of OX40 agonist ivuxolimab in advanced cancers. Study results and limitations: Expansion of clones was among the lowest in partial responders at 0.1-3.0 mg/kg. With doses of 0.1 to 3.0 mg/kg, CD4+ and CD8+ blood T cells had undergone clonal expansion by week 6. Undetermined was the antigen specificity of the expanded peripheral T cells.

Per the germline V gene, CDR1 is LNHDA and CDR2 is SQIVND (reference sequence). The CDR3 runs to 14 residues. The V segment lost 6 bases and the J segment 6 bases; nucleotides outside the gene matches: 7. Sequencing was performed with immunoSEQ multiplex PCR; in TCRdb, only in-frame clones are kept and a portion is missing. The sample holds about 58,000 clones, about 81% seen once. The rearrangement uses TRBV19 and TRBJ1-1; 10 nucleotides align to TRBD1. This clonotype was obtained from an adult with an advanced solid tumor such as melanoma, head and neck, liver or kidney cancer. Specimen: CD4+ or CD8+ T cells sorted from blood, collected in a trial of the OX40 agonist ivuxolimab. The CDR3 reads CASRNDRGLSEAFF. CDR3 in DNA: TGTGCCAGTAGAAACGACAGGGGGCTGTCTGAAGCTTTCTTT.